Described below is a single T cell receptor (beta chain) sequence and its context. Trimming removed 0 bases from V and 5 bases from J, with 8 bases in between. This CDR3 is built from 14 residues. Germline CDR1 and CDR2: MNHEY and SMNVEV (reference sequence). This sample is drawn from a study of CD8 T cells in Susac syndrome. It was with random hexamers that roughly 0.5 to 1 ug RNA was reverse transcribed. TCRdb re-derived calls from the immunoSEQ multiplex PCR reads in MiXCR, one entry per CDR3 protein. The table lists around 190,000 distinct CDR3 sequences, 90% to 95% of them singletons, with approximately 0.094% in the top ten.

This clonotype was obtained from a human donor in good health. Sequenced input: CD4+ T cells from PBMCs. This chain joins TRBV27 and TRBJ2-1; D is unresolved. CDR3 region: CASSLSAFDNEQFF. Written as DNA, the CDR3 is TGTGCCAGCAGTTTATCGGCGTTTGACAATGAGCAGTTCTTC.